A selection of T cell receptor beta chains follows, all from one sample in a study of T cells after posttransplantation cyclophosphamide. The assay was immunoSEQ multiplex PCR, and TCRdb's table has in-frame clones only and misses some. This table holds 25,000 to 40,000 clones, about 91% found once. What was sequenced was naive CD4+ T cells sorted from blood. These receptors all stem from a man between 25 and 39 years old in good health and a related stem cell transplant donor. Each CDR3 is given with its conserved first and last residue. The D gene is left open where the match is weak. Rows may omit the clone size; those that give it use once, few, many or a size class.

J gene | V gene | clone size | D gene | CDR3 protein | CDR3 DNA
TRBJ2-2 | TRBV7-6 | - | TRBD2 | CASSLVRSSGENTGELFF | TGTGCCAGCAGCCTAGTTAGGTCTAGCGGGGAAAACACCGGGGAGCTGTTTTTT
TRBJ2-1 | TRBV5-8 | - | - | CASSLTGGNEQFF | TGTGCCAGCAGCTTAACGGGTGGAAATGAGCAGTTCTTC
TRBJ1-6 | TRBV5-1 | - | - | CASSPGHTNSPLHF | TGCGCCAGCAGCCCGGGACACACAAATTCACCCCTCCACTTT
TRBJ2-1 | TRBV6-4 | - | TRBD2 | CATRGEAYNEQFF | TGTGCCACCCGGGGGGAGGCCTACAATGAGCAGTTCTTC
TRBJ1-6 | TRBV6-5 | - | - | CASSYAQGRVNSPLHF | TGTGCCAGCAGTTACGCTCAGGGGCGGGTTAATTCACCCCTCCACTTT
TRBJ1-3 | TRBV11-2 | - | - | CASTLRQASGNTIYF | TGTGCCAGCACCCTTAGACAGGCCTCTGGAAACACCATATATTTT
TRBJ1-6 | TRBV5-6 | - | - | CASSLGEFNSPLHF | TGTGCCAGCAGCTTGGGAGAATTCAATTCACCCCTCCACTTT
TRBJ1-3 | TRBV9 | - | - | CASSVAGFSGNTIYF | TGTGCCAGCAGCGTAGCGGGATTCTCTGGAAACACCATATATTTT
TRBJ2-5 | TRBV18 | - | TRBD1 | CASSPQGVRETQYF | TGTGCCAGCTCACCTCAGGGGGTCCGGGAGACCCAGTACTTC
TRBJ1-6 | TRBV7-9 | - | - | CASSLVLADSPLHF | TGTGCCAGCAGCTTAGTGCTGGCTGATTCACCCCTCCACTTT
TRBJ2-3 | TRBV25-1 | - | - | CASRGGGQGTDTQYF | TGTGCCAGCAGGGGAGGGGGACAGGGCACAGATACGCAGTATTTT
TRBJ1-6 | TRBV6-1 | - | - | CASSERSGSSYNSPLHF | TGTGCCAGCAGTGAGCGGTCCGGGAGCTCCTATAATTCCCCCCTCCACTTT
TRBJ1-5 | TRBV7-2 | - | TRBD1 | CASSRDRVNQPQHF | TGTGCCAGCAGCCGAGACAGGGTGAATCAGCCCCAGCATTTT
TRBJ1-6 | TRBV18 | - | - | CASSPTIDGSPLHF | TGTGCCAGCTCACCTACAATTGATGGCTCACCCCTCCACTTT
TRBJ1-1 | TRBV18 | - | - | CASSPPLQGGAFF | TGTGCCAGCTCACCACCTTTACAGGGAGGGGCTTTCTTT
TRBJ1-1 | TRBV7-9 | - | - | CASSMAGGLATEAFF | TGTGCCAGCAGCATGGCCGGGGGGCTAGCGACTGAAGCTTTCTTT
TRBJ2-7 | TRBV6-1 | - | - | CASSEEIGGTPAYEQYF | TGTGCCAGCAGTGAAGAAATCGGCGGAACCCCGGCCTACGAGCAGTACTTC
TRBJ2-1 | TRBV6-6 | - | - | CASSYRAGPYNEQFF | TGTGCCAGCAGTTATAGGGCGGGTCCTTACAATGAGCAGTTCTTC
TRBJ1-3 | TRBV7-2 | - | - | CASSLGAGLPNTIYF | TGTGCCAGCAGCTTAGGCGCGGGTCTTCCAAACACCATATATTTT
TRBJ2-1 | TRBV7-9 | once | TRBD2 | CASSLRSGGVGEQFF | TGTGCCAGCAGCTTGAGAAGCGGGGGGGTTGGTGAGCAGTTCTTC
TRBJ2-1 | TRBV18 | - | TRBD2 | CASSPWAGVSNEQFF | TGTGCCAGCTCACCGTGGGCGGGGGTTAGCAATGAGCAGTTCTTC
TRBJ2-5 | TRBV7-9 | - | TRBD2 | CASSSGLAKETQYF | TGTGCCAGCAGCTCAGGACTAGCGAAAGAGACCCAGTACTTC
TRBJ1-3 | TRBV18 | - | TRBD1 | CASSPPAGGIGNTIYF | TGTGCCAGCTCACCCCCGGCAGGGGGTATTGGAAACACCATATATTTT
TRBJ1-4 | TRBV5-5 | - | - | CASSRRTVLDNEKLFF | TGTGCCAGCAGCCGGAGGACGGTCCTAGATAATGAAAAACTGTTTTTT
TRBJ1-3 | TRBV21-1 | - | - | CASSRGQVPGLSGNTIYF | TGTGCCAGCAGCCGGGGACAGGTCCCGGGCCTCTCTGGAAACACCATATATTTT
TRBJ1-2 | TRBV19 | - | TRBD1 | CASSTWTGDRYGYTF | TGTGCCAGTAGTACGTGGACAGGGGATCGCTATGGCTACACCTTC
TRBJ2-1 | TRBV27 | - | - | CASSLRRYNEQFF | TGTGCCAGCAGTTTGCGGCGGTACAATGAGCAGTTCTTC
TRBJ2-1 | TRBV4-2 | - | TRBD2 | CASSRAGGPSNEQFF | TGTGCCAGCAGCCGAGCGGGGGGGCCTAGTAATGAGCAGTTCTTC
TRBJ2-3 | TRBV6-5 | - | - | CATGDAGTQYF | TGTGCCACGGGGGACGCAGGGACGCAGTATTTT
TRBJ1-5 | TRBV5-6 | once | - | CASSSGGDVHQPQHF | TGTGCCAGCAGCTCGGGGGGTGACGTCCATCAGCCCCAGCATTTT
TRBJ1-2 | TRBV5-4 | - | - | CASSWAAGEGSGYTF | TGTGCCAGCAGCTGGGCAGCCGGGGAAGGAAGTGGCTACACCTTC
TRBJ1-3 | TRBV7-9 | - | - | CASSLGRLASGNTIYF | TGTGCCAGCAGCTTAGGACGACTTGCCTCTGGAAACACCATATATTTT
TRBJ1-5 | TRBV19 | - | - | CASSEGNSNQPQHF | TGTGCCAGTAGTGAGGGTAATAGCAATCAGCCCCAGCATTTT
TRBJ2-1 | TRBV25-1 | - | TRBD2 | CASSGLAGAYNEQFF | TGTGCCAGCAGTGGGTTAGCGGGGGCTTACAATGAGCAGTTCTTC
TRBJ2-2 | TRBV7-2 | - | - | CASSFRGNTGELFF | TGTGCCAGCAGCTTTAGGGGGAACACCGGGGAGCTGTTTTTT
TRBJ1-1 | TRBV27 | - | - | CATPEQAGTEAFF | TGTGCCACTCCCGAACAGGCAGGCACTGAAGCTTTCTTT
TRBJ2-7 | TRBV5-6 | once | - | CASASGDSPTYEQYF | TGTGCCAGCGCCTCAGGGGATAGCCCTACCTACGAGCAGTACTTC
TRBJ2-7 | TRBV7-2 | - | - | CASSQTAGGPGEQYF | TGTGCCAGCAGCCAAACCGCAGGGGGGCCCGGCGAGCAGTACTTC
TRBJ2-1 | TRBV4-2 | - | TRBD2 | CASSQDGTSGGREQFF | TGTGCCAGCAGCCAAGATGGAACTAGCGGGGGACGGGAGCAGTTCTTC
TRBJ1-4 | TRBV10-3 | - | - | CAISDKRTGDGLNEKLFF | TGTGCCATCAGTGATAAGAGAACAGGCGATGGGTTGAATGAAAAACTGTTTTTT
TRBJ2-7 | TRBV10-3 | - | - | CAISEAGNYEQYF | TGTGCCATCAGTGAGGCAGGCAATTACGAGCAGTACTTC
TRBJ2-5 | TRBV29-1 | - | TRBD1 | CSVARTGGTRSQETQYF | TGCAGCGTTGCTCGGACAGGGGGAACTCGTTCTCAAGAGACCCAGTACTTC
TRBJ2-3 | TRBV19 | - | TRBD2 | CASSPLAGGAPDTQYF | TGTGCCAGTAGTCCCTTGGCGGGGGGCGCCCCAGATACGCAGTATTTT
TRBJ2-7 | TRBV6-6 | - | TRBD2 | CASSPTSGPLQGQYF | TGTGCCAGCAGTCCTACTAGCGGACCGTTGCAGGGGCAGTACTTC
TRBJ2-5 | TRBV5-1 | - | TRBD1 | CASSFGGTGIQETQYF | TGCGCCAGCAGCTTCGGCGGGACAGGGATACAAGAGACCCAGTACTTC